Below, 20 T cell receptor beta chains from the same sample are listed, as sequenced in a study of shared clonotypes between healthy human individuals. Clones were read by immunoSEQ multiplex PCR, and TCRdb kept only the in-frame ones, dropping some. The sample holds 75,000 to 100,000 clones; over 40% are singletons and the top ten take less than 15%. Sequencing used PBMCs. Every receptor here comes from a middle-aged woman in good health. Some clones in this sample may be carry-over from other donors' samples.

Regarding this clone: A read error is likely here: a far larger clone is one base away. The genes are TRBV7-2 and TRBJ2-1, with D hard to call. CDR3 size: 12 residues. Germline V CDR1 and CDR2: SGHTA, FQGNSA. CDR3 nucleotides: TGTGCCAGCAGCAGAACCTTGGATGAGCAGCTCTTC. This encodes CASSRTLDEQLF.

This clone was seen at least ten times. The CDR3 protein is CSVDRGDTQYF. In DNA form, the CDR3 reads TGCAGCGTTGACAGGGGGGATACGCAGTATTTT. The rearrangement uses TRBV29-1 and TRBJ2-3, with 7 bases lining up with TRBD1. Per germline, CDR1 SQVTM and CDR2 ANQGSEA. This CDR3 spans 11 amino acids. Trimming took 3 bases from V and 6 from J; bases not matched to a gene: 0.

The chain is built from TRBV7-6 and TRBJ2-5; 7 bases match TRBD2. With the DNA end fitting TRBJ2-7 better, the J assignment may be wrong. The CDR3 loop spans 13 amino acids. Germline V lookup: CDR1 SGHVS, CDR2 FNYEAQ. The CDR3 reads CASSLGGVYEQYF. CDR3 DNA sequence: TGTGCCAGCAGCTTGGGGGGGGTCTACGAGCAGTACTTC.

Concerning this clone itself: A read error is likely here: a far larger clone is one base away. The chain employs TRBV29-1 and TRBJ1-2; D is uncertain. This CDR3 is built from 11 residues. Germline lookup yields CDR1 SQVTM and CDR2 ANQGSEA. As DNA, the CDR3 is TGCAACGAGTCCTCAAACTATGGCTACACCTTC. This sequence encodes CNESSNYGYTF.

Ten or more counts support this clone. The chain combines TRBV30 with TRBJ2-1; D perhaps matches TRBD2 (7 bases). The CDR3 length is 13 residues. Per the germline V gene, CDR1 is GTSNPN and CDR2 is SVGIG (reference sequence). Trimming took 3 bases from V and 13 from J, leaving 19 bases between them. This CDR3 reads CAWSWGGGPGQFF. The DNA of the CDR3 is TGTGCCTGGAGCTGGGGAGGGGGACCGGGCCAGTTCTTC.

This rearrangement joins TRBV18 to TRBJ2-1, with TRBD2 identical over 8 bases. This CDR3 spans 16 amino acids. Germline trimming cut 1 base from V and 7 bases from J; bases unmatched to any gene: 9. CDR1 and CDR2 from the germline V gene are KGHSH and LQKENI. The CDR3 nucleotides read TGTGCCAGCTCACCACAGTGGTTGGCTAGCGGGAATGAGCAGTTCTTC. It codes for CASSPQWLASGNEQFF.

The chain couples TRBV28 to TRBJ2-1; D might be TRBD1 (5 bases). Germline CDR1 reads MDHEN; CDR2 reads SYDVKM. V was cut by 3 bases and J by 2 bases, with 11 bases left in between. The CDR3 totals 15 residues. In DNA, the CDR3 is TGTGCCAGCAGTTTGGAAGCAGGGACCTACAATGAGCAGTTCTTC. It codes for CASSLEAGTYNEQFF.

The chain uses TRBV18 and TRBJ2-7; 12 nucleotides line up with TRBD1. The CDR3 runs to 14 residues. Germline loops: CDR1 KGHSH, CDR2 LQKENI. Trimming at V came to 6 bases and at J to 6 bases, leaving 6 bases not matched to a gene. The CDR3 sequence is CASSRGTGGFEQYF. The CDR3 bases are TGTGCCAGCTCTCGTGGGACAGGGGGCTTCGAGCAGTACTTC.

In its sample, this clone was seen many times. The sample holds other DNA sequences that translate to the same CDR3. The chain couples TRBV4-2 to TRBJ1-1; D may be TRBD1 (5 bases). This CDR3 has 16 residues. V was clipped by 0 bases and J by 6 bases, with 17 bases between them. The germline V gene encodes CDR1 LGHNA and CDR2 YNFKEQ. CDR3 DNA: TGTGCCAGCAGCCAAGATTGGGGGACGGTGGACGCTGAAGCTTTCTTT. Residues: CASSQDWGTVDAEAFF.

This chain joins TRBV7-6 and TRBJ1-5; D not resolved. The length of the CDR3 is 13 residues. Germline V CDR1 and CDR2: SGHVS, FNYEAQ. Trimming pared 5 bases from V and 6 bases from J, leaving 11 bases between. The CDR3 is CASSPYLGQPQHF. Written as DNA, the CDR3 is TGTGCCAGCAGCCCTTATCTGGGTCAGCCCCAGCATTTT.

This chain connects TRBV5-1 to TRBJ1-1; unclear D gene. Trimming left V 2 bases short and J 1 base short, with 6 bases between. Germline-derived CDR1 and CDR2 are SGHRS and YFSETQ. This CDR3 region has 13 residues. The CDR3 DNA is TGCGCCAGCAGCTTAAGTAGGAACACTGAAGCTTTCTTT. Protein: CASSLSRNTEAFF.

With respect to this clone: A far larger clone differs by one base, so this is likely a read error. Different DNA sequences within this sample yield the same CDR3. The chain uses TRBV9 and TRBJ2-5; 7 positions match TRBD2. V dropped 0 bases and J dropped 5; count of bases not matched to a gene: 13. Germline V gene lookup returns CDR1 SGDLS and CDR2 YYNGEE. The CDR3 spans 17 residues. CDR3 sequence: CASSVGWGAGPQETQYF. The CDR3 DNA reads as TGTGCCAGCAGCGTAGGGTGGGGAGCGGGGCCCCAGGAGACCCAGTACTTC.

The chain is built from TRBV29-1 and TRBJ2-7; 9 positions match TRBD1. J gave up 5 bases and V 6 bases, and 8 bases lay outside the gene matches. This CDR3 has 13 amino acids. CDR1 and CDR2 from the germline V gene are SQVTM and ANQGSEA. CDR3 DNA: TGCAGCGTCCTTAGGACAGGGGACAACGAGCAGTACTTC. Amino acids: CSVLRTGDNEQYF.

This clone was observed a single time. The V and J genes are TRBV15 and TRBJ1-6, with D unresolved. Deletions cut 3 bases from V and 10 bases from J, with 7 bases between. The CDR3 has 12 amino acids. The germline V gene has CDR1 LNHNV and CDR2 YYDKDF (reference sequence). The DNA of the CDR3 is TGTGCCACCAGCAGTTTGAACTCACCCCTCCACTTT. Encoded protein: CATSSLNSPLHF.

The CDR3 protein is CASSLTSGRDEQYF. The CDR3 region has the DNA TGTGCCAGCAGCTTGACTAGCGGGAGGGACGAGCAGTACTTC. V and J are TRBV5-4 and TRBJ2-7; 13 nucleotides match TRBD2. This CDR3 is 14 amino acids long. J was trimmed by 5 bases and V by 1 base; bases with no gene match: 0. The germline V gene has CDR1 SGHNT and CDR2 YYREEE (reference sequence).

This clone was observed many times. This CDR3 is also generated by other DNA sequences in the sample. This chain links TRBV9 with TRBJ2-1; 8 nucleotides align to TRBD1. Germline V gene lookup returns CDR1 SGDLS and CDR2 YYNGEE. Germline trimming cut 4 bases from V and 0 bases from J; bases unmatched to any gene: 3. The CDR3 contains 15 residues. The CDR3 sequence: CASSPDRGSYNEQFF. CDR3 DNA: TGTGCCAGCAGCCCAGACAGGGGCTCCTACAATGAGCAGTTCTTC.

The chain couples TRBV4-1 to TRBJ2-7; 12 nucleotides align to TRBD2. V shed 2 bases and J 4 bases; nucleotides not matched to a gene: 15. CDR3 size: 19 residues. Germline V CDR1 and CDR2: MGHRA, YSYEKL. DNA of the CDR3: TGCGCCAGCAGCCAAATCTACGCTAGCGGGAGGGCCGTACAGTACGAGCAGTACTTC. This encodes CASSQIYASGRAVQYEQYF.

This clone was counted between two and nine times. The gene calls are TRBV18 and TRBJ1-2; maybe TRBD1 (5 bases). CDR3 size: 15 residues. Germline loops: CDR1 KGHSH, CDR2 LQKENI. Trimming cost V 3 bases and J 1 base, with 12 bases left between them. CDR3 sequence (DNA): TGTGCCAGCTCACCGACACAGGAGATTAACTATGGCTACACCTTC. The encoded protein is CASSPTQEINYGYTF.

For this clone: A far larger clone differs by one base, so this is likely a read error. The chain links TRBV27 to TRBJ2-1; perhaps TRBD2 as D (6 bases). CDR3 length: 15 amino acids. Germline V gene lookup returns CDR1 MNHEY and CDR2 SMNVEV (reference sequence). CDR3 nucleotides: TGTGCCAGCAGTCCCCAACAGCGGGCTTACAATGAGCAGCTCTTC. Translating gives CASSPQQRAYNEQLF.

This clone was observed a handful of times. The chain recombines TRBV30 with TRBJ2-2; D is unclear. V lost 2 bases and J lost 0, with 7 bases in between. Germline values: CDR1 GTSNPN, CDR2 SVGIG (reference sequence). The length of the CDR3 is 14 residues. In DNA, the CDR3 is TGTGCCTGGAGTAGGCGATCGAACACCGGGGAGCTGTTTTTT. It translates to CAWSRRSNTGELFF.